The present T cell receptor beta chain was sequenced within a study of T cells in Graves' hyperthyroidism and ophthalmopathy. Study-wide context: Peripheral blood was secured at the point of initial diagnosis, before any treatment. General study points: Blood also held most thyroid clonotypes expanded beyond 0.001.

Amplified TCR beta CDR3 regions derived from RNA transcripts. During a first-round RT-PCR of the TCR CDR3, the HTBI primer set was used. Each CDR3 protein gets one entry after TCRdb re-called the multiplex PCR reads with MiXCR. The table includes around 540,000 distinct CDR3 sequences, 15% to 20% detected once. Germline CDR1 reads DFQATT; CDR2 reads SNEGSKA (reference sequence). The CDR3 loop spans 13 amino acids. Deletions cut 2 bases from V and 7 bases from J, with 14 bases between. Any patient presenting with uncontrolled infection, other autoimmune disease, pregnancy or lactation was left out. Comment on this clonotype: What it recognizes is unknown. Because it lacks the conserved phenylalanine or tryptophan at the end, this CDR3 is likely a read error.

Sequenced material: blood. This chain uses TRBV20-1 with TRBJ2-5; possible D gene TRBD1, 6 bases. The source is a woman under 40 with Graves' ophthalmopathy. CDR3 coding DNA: TGCAGTGCTAGATTGGAGAAGACAGGGACCCAGTACCTC. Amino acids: CSARLEKTGTQYL.